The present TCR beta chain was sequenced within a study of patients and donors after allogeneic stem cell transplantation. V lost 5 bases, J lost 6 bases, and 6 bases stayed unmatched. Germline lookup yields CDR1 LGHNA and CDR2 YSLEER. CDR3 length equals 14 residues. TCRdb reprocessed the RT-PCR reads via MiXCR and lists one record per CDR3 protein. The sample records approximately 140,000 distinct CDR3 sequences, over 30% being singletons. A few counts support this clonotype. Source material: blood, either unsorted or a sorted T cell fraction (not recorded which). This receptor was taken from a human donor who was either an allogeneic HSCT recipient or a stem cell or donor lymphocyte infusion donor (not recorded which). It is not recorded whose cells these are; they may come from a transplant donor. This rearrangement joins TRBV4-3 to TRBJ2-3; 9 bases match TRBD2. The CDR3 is CASSVLAGMDTQYF. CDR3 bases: TGCGCCAGCAGCGTTCTAGCGGGGATGGATACGCAGTATTTT.